These T cell receptor beta chains were read from a single sample in a study of blood T cell repertoires in COVID-19. Produced via immunoSEQ multiplex PCR; TCRdb's table is partial and in-frame only. The table has approximately 280,000 clones, 85% seen once. The sample consisted of peripheral blood. These receptors were taken from a man in his fifties with active or convalescent COVID-19. CDR3s include the opening cysteine and the closing phenylalanine or tryptophan. The order of the fields is J gene, clone size, V gene, D gene, CDR3 protein, CDR3 DNA. A D gene is named only where the DNA matches it firmly. Only some rows state a clone size, as once, few, many or a class for expanded clones.

j_call: TRBJ2-3
clone_size: -
v_call: TRBV7-2
d_call: TRBD2
cdr3_aa: CASSLERGDTQYF
cdr3_nt: TGTGCCAGCAGCTTAGAGCGGGGAGATACGCAGTATTTT

j_call: TRBJ1-5
clone_size: -
v_call: TRBV6-5
d_call: -
cdr3_aa: CASRGVRGSNQPQHF
cdr3_nt: TGTGCCAGCAGAGGAGTCAGGGGCTCCAATCAGCCCCAGCATTTT

j_call: TRBJ2-7
clone_size: -
v_call: TRBV2
d_call: -
cdr3_aa: CASSEPGAPYF
cdr3_nt: TGTGCCAGCAGTGAGCCGGGAGCTCCGTACTTC

j_call: TRBJ1-3
clone_size: -
v_call: TRBV29-1
d_call: TRBD1
cdr3_aa: CSVEGQSGNTIYF
cdr3_nt: TGCAGCGTGGAGGGACAGTCTGGAAACACCATATATTTT

j_call: TRBJ1-1
clone_size: few
v_call: TRBV7-9
d_call: -
cdr3_aa: CASSFSTEAFF
cdr3_nt: TGTGCCAGCAGCTTCAGCACTGAAGCTTTCTTT

j_call: TRBJ2-1
clone_size: -
v_call: TRBV2
d_call: TRBD1
cdr3_aa: CASSVLDRAYNEQFF
cdr3_nt: TGTGCCAGCAGTGTGTTGGACAGGGCCTACAATGAGCAGTTCTTC

j_call: TRBJ2-7
clone_size: -
v_call: TRBV2
d_call: -
cdr3_aa: CASSEVTTYEQYF
cdr3_nt: TGTGCCAGCAGTGAAGTTACAACCTACGAGCAGTACTTC

j_call: TRBJ1-1
clone_size: -
v_call: TRBV27
d_call: TRBD1
cdr3_aa: CASRRTGNTEAFF
cdr3_nt: TGTGCCAGCAGACGGACAGGGAACACTGAAGCTTTCTTT

j_call: TRBJ1-3
clone_size: -
v_call: TRBV19
d_call: -
cdr3_aa: CASSIQETASGNTIYF
cdr3_nt: TGTGCCAGTAGTATCCAAGAGACAGCGAGTGGAAACACCATATATTTT

j_call: TRBJ2-5
clone_size: -
v_call: TRBV7-3
d_call: -
cdr3_aa: CASSRGGAETQYF
cdr3_nt: TGTGCCAGCAGCAGGGGGGGAGCGGAGACCCAGTACTTC

j_call: TRBJ2-7
clone_size: -
v_call: TRBV10-3
d_call: TRBD2
cdr3_aa: CATRPTSGSPLLLRQYF
cdr3_nt: TGTGCCACCCGGCCGACTAGCGGCTCTCCCCTCCTTCTACGGCAGTACTTC

j_call: TRBJ2-3
clone_size: -
v_call: TRBV7-9
d_call: -
cdr3_aa: CASSSMVRDTQYF
cdr3_nt: TGTGCCAGCAGCTCGATGGTACGGGATACGCAGTATTTT

j_call: TRBJ2-5
clone_size: -
v_call: TRBV5-5
d_call: TRBD1
cdr3_aa: CASSQYRGFQETQYF
cdr3_nt: TGTGCCAGCAGCCAGTACAGGGGATTCCAAGAGACCCAGTACTTC

j_call: TRBJ2-2
clone_size: once
v_call: TRBV5-6
d_call: -
cdr3_aa: CASSSLTGELFF
cdr3_nt: TGTGCCAGCAGCTCACTTACCGGGGAGCTGTTTTTT

j_call: TRBJ1-4
clone_size: once
v_call: TRBV30
d_call: -
cdr3_aa: CAWSVLGGRSEKLFF
cdr3_nt: TGTGCCTGGAGTGTACTTGGGGGCAGAAGTGAAAAACTGTTTTTT

j_call: TRBJ2-3
clone_size: -
v_call: TRBV11-2
d_call: TRBD2
cdr3_aa: CASSLRTSGSFTDTQYF
cdr3_nt: TGTGCCAGCAGCTTACGGACTAGCGGGAGTTTCACAGATACGCAGTATTTT

j_call: TRBJ2-7
clone_size: -
v_call: TRBV5-1
d_call: -
cdr3_aa: CASSLSLGPDEQYF
cdr3_nt: TGCGCCAGCAGCTTGTCGTTGGGGCCAGACGAGCAGTACTTC

j_call: TRBJ2-4
clone_size: -
v_call: TRBV28
d_call: TRBD1
cdr3_aa: CASSFRTGWVQNIQYF
cdr3_nt: TGTGCCAGCAGTTTCCGGACAGGGTGGGTTCAAAACATTCAGTACTTC

j_call: TRBJ1-2
clone_size: -
v_call: TRBV11-2
d_call: -
cdr3_aa: CASSLSQEVNYGYTF
cdr3_nt: TGTGCCAGCAGCTTGAGTCAGGAAGTTAACTATGGCTACACCTTC

j_call: TRBJ1-1
clone_size: few
v_call: TRBV6-5
d_call: -
cdr3_aa: CATREYLNTEAFF
cdr3_nt: TGTGCCACCCGGGAGTACTTGAACACTGAAGCTTTCTTT

j_call: TRBJ2-3
clone_size: -
v_call: TRBV7-3
d_call: TRBD2
cdr3_aa: CASSPGPGRAGTDTQYF
cdr3_nt: TGTGCCAGCAGCCCGGGTCCCGGGAGGGCCGGCACAGATACGCAGTATTTT

j_call: TRBJ1-5
clone_size: -
v_call: TRBV30
d_call: -
cdr3_aa: CAWSDRDPLGNQPQHF
cdr3_nt: TGTGCCTGGAGCGACCGGGATCCATTGGGCAATCAGCCCCAGCATTTT

j_call: TRBJ2-1
clone_size: -
v_call: TRBV4-1
d_call: -
cdr3_aa: CASSHPGLDYNEQFF
cdr3_nt: TGCGCCAGCAGCCACCCGGGACTGGATTACAATGAGCAGTTCTTC

j_call: TRBJ1-2
clone_size: -
v_call: TRBV29-1
d_call: -
cdr3_aa: CSVVGTVYGYTF
cdr3_nt: TGCAGCGTTGTAGGGACTGTCTATGGCTACACCTTC

j_call: TRBJ1-4
clone_size: few
v_call: TRBV4-2
d_call: -
cdr3_aa: CASSQAEGGLNEKLFF
cdr3_nt: TGTGCCAGCAGCCAAGCCGAGGGGGGGCTTAATGAAAAACTGTTTTTT

j_call: TRBJ2-1
clone_size: -
v_call: TRBV29-1
d_call: TRBD1
cdr3_aa: CSYTGEMSYNEQFF
cdr3_nt: TGCAGTTATACAGGGGAGATGTCCTACAATGAGCAGTTCTTC

j_call: TRBJ1-3
clone_size: -
v_call: TRBV12-3/TRBV12-4
d_call: -
cdr3_aa: CASSVRGGVTIYF
cdr3_nt: TGTGCCAGCAGCGTACGAGGGGGGGTCACCATATATTTT

j_call: TRBJ2-2
clone_size: -
v_call: TRBV6-6
d_call: TRBD1
cdr3_aa: CASSSRGPTGELFF
cdr3_nt: TGTGCCAGCAGTTCCAGGGGGCCCACCGGGGAGCTGTTTTTT

j_call: TRBJ2-1
clone_size: -
v_call: TRBV28
d_call: TRBD2
cdr3_aa: CASSLGLAGGLGFF
cdr3_nt: TGTGCCAGCAGTTTGGGACTAGCGGGAGGGTTGGGGTTCTTC

j_call: TRBJ2-7
clone_size: -
v_call: TRBV7-2
d_call: -
cdr3_aa: CASSAKGATSSEQYF
cdr3_nt: TGTGCCAGCAGCGCAAAAGGGGCGACTAGTTCCGAGCAGTACTTC

j_call: TRBJ1-5
clone_size: -
v_call: TRBV12-3/TRBV12-4
d_call: -
cdr3_aa: CASSLSRYQPQHF
cdr3_nt: TGTGCCAGCAGTTTATCCAGGTATCAGCCCCAGCATTTT

j_call: TRBJ2-3
clone_size: -
v_call: TRBV19
d_call: -
cdr3_aa: CASSIYSGGEDTQYF
cdr3_nt: TGTGCCAGTAGTATATATTCGGGGGGCGAGGATACGCAGTATTTT

j_call: TRBJ2-1
clone_size: -
v_call: TRBV5-1
d_call: TRBD2
cdr3_aa: CASSRSGGAYNEQFF
cdr3_nt: TGCGCCAGCAGCAGAAGCGGGGGAGCCTACAATGAGCAGTTCTTC

j_call: TRBJ1-1
clone_size: -
v_call: TRBV5-1
d_call: TRBD1
cdr3_aa: CASSRITGASVTEAFF
cdr3_nt: TGCGCCAGCAGCAGAATTACAGGGGCCTCTGTTACTGAAGCTTTCTTT

j_call: TRBJ1-6
clone_size: -
v_call: TRBV7-9
d_call: -
cdr3_aa: CASSLERVSPLHF
cdr3_nt: TGTGCCAGCAGCTTAGAGAGGGTCTCACCCCTCCACTTT

j_call: TRBJ2-7
clone_size: -
v_call: TRBV5-5
d_call: -
cdr3_aa: CASSLEAGRYEQYF
cdr3_nt: TGTGCCAGCAGCTTGGAGGCGGGACGGTACGAGCAGTACTTC

j_call: TRBJ1-2
clone_size: -
v_call: TRBV6-5
d_call: -
cdr3_aa: CASSYEWGGYGYTF
cdr3_nt: TGTGCCAGCAGTTACGAGTGGGGGGGCTATGGCTACACCTTC

j_call: TRBJ2-2
clone_size: -
v_call: TRBV3-1/TRBV3-2
d_call: TRBD1
cdr3_aa: CASSLPTGANTGELFF
cdr3_nt: TGTGCCAGCAGCCTACCGACAGGGGCGAACACCGGGGAGCTGTTTTTT

j_call: TRBJ2-5
clone_size: -
v_call: TRBV7-9
d_call: TRBD2
cdr3_aa: CASSLTASGTSVQETQYF
cdr3_nt: TGTGCCAGCAGCTTAACTGCCTCCGGGACTAGCGTTCAAGAGACCCAGTACTTC

j_call: TRBJ1-2
clone_size: -
v_call: TRBV28
d_call: TRBD1
cdr3_aa: CATGTGLGINGYTF
cdr3_nt: TGTGCCACCGGGACAGGGTTGGGAATCAATGGCTACACCTTC

j_call: TRBJ1-6
clone_size: -
v_call: TRBV30
d_call: TRBD1
cdr3_aa: CAWSVDRVEDSPLHF
cdr3_nt: TGTGCCTGGAGTGTCGACAGGGTAGAGGATTCACCCCTCCACTTT

j_call: TRBJ1-2
clone_size: -
v_call: TRBV19
d_call: -
cdr3_aa: CASSIAGVSSYGYTF
cdr3_nt: TGTGCCAGTAGTATCGCCGGAGTTTCTAGCTATGGCTACACCTTC

j_call: TRBJ2-1
clone_size: -
v_call: TRBV4-1
d_call: -
cdr3_aa: CASSQDQGRDEQFF
cdr3_nt: TGCGCCAGCAGCCAAGATCAGGGCAGGGATGAGCAGTTCTTC

j_call: TRBJ1-2
clone_size: -
v_call: TRBV12-3/TRBV12-4
d_call: -
cdr3_aa: CASRDDSYGYTF
cdr3_nt: TGTGCCAGCAGGGACGACAGCTATGGCTACACCTTC

j_call: TRBJ2-6
clone_size: -
v_call: TRBV5-1
d_call: TRBD1
cdr3_aa: CASSLTPGQGLPSGANVLTF
cdr3_nt: TGCGCCAGCAGCTTGACGCCGGGACAGGGCCTTCCCTCTGGGGCCAACGTCCTGACTTTC

j_call: TRBJ2-7
clone_size: -
v_call: TRBV4-2
d_call: -
cdr3_aa: CASSQMQGGYGRASEQYF
cdr3_nt: TGTGCCAGCAGCCAGATGCAGGGGGGGTACGGGAGGGCTTCCGAGCAGTACTTC

j_call: TRBJ2-5
clone_size: -
v_call: TRBV4-1
d_call: TRBD1
cdr3_aa: CASSPSERQGAVRETQYF
cdr3_nt: TGCGCCAGCAGCCCCTCTGAAAGACAGGGGGCAGTACGAGAGACCCAGTACTTC

j_call: TRBJ2-5
clone_size: -
v_call: TRBV5-4
d_call: TRBD2
cdr3_aa: CASSPRLAPYQETQYF
cdr3_nt: TGTGCCAGCAGCCCGCGACTAGCGCCTTACCAAGAGACCCAGTACTTC

j_call: TRBJ1-2
clone_size: -
v_call: TRBV2
d_call: TRBD1
cdr3_aa: CASSQGGSDGYTF
cdr3_nt: TGTGCCAGCAGCCAGGGGGGATCGGATGGCTACACCTTC

j_call: TRBJ1-1
clone_size: -
v_call: TRBV7-8
d_call: -
cdr3_aa: CASSLDRANTEAFF
cdr3_nt: TGTGCCAGCAGCTTAGACAGGGCCAACACTGAAGCTTTCTTT

j_call: TRBJ1-1
clone_size: -
v_call: TRBV18
d_call: TRBD1
cdr3_aa: CASSPPYRDRVEVGTEAFF
cdr3_nt: TGTGCCAGCTCACCACCCTACCGGGACAGGGTTGAGGTGGGCACTGAAGCTTTCTTT

j_call: TRBJ2-7
clone_size: -
v_call: TRBV6-5
d_call: TRBD1
cdr3_aa: CASSYSRDRVSYEQYF
cdr3_nt: TGTGCCAGCAGTTACTCGAGGGACAGGGTATCCTACGAGCAGTACTTC